This T cell receptor beta chain derives from a study of immune evolution from preneoplasia to lung adenocarcinoma. For the study at large: HLA loss of heterozygosity: 5.5% to 8.5% AIS, about 15% MIA, over 30% ADC, none AAH.

Findings and caveats of the study: Highest clonality occurred in KRAS-mutant, not EGFR-mutant or double wild-type, nodules.

Produced via immunoSEQ multiplex PCR; TCRdb's table is partial and in-frame only. This table holds around 10,000 clones, 60% to 85% found once. H&E slides confirmed each diagnosis, reviewed by two pathologists independently. Nucleic acids came from premalignant or tumor cells enriched by macro-dissection. Note on this clone: Antigen unknown.

CDR1 and CDR2 from the germline V gene are MDHEN and SYDVKM. The CDR3 is 11 amino acids. V was trimmed by 8 bases and J by 5 bases, leaving 9 bases between them. Sequencing was performed on FFPE minimally invasive lung adenocarcinoma tissue. The TCR was taken from a person between 70 and 80 years old with lung adenocarcinoma. Some clones in this sample may be carry-over from other donors' samples. V and J are TRBV28 and TRBJ2-5; D is ambiguous. The CDR3 DNA is TGTGCCAGCGTAGAGAGGGAGACCCAGTACTTC. Translated, it gives CASVERETQYF.